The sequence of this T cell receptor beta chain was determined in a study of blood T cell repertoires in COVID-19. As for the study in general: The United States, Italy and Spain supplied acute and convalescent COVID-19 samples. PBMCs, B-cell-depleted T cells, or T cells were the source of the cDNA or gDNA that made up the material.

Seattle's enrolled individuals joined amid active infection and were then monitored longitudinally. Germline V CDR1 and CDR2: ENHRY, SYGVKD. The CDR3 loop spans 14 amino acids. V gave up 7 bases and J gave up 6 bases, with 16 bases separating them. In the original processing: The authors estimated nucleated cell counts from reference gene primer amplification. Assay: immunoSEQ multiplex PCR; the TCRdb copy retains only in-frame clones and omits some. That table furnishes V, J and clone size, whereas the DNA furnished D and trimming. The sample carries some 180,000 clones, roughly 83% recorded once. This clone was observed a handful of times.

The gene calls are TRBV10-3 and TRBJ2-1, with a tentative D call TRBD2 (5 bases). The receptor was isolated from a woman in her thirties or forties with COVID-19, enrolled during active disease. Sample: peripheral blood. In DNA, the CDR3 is TGTGCCATCAAACGAGCGGAAGATGGCAATGAGCAGTTCTTC. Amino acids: CAIKRAEDGNEQFF.